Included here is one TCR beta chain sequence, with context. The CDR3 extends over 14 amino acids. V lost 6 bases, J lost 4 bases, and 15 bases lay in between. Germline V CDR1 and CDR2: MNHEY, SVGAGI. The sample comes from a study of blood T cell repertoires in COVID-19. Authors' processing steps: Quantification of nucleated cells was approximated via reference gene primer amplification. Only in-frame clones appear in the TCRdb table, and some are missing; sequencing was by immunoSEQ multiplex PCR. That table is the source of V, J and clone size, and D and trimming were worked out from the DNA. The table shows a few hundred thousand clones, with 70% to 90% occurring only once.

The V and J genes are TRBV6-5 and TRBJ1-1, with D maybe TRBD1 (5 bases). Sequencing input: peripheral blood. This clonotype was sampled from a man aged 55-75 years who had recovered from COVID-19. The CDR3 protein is CASRALGGGTEAFF. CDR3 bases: TGTGCCAGCAGGGCCCTCGGGGGGGGCACTGAAGCTTTCTTT.